The 26 T cell receptor beta chains below were found in one sample sequenced in a study of regulatory T cells in long-lasting Graves disease. The time point denotes: persistent/refractory GD, antithyroid drugs over 5 years with positive TRAb. Extracted RNA from PBMCs served as the source of the TCR library. To make TCR beta libraries, researchers used iRepertoire HTBI primers and Arm-PCR of CDR3 regions. TCRdb re-derived calls from the multiplex PCR reads in MiXCR, one entry per CDR3 protein. The sample holds roughly 490,000 distinct CDR3 sequences, 22% seen once. Material: peripheral blood mononuclear cells (PBMCs), obtained when the disease was refractory, from a patient treated with antithyroid drugs. These receptors came from a female donor with Graves disease.

At least ten counts were recorded for this clonotype. This chain joins TRBV20-1 and TRBJ2-5; D possibly matches TRBD1 or TRBD2 (5 bases each). This CDR3 spans 12 amino acids. V gave up 3 bases and J gave up 1 base, with 6 bases separating them. CDR1 and CDR2 (germline): DFQATT, SNEGSKA (reference sequence). CDR3 bases: TGCAGTGCTAGCGGGACCCAAGAGACCCAGTACTTC. It translates to CSASGTQETQYF.

Remarks on this clonotype: Possible read error: a much larger clone is one base away. The chain recombines TRBV28 with TRBJ2-5; TRBD1 matches 8 bases. V lost 3 bases, J lost 1 base, and 4 bases stayed unmatched. The CDR3 is 15 residues long. CDR1 is MDHEN and CDR2 is SYDVKM in the germline V gene. CDR3 amino acids: CASSFAGGLQETQYF. CDR3 in DNA: TGTGCCAGCAGTTTTGCAGGGGGCCTCCAAGAGACCCAGTACTTC.

The sample holds a few counts of this clonotype. V gene TRBV20-1 combines with J gene TRBJ2-5; no definite D call. Germline V lookup: CDR1 DFQATT, CDR2 SNEGSKA (reference sequence). V shed 0 bases and J shed 4 bases, with 9 bases lying between them. This CDR3 is built from 13 residues. The CDR3 here is CSARDLLVETQYF. CDR3 bases: TGCAGTGCTAGAGATCTCCTCGTAGAGACCCAGTACTTC.

The chain employs TRBV5-1 and TRBJ2-5; TRBD2 matches 8 bases. There are 16 residues in the CDR3. CDR1 SGHRS and CDR2 YFSETQ come from the germline V gene. J was trimmed by 4 bases and V by 4 bases; bases with no gene match: 12. The CDR3: CASSPAGAGVGETQYF. The DNA of the CDR3 is TGCGCCAGCAGCCCCGCGGGAGCGGGGGTCGGAGAGACCCAGTACTTC.

The table lists this clonotype with many counts. The rearrangement links TRBV28 to TRBJ2-5, with a possible D match to TRBD1 (6 bases). In germline, CDR1 is MDHEN, CDR2 SYDVKM. The CDR3 spans 14 residues. Trimming took 8 bases from V and 1 from J, leaving 14 bases between them. DNA of the CDR3: TGTGCCAGCCGTAGAACAGGGAGCCAAGAGACCCAGTACTTC. Encoded protein: CASRRTGSQETQYF.

J is TRBJ2-4 and V is TRBV30, with TRBD1 identical over 10 bases. After removal of 0 bases from V and 4 bases from J, the junction contained 3 bases not matched to a gene. This CDR3 is built from 15 residues. Per the germline V gene, CDR1 is GTSNPN and CDR2 is SVGIG (reference sequence). The chain's CDR3 is CAWSVDRGPKNIQYF. CDR3 coding DNA: TGTGCCTGGAGTGTAGACAGGGGGCCAAAAAACATTCAGTACTTC.

The rearrangement links TRBV14 to TRBJ2-7, with TRBD1 identical over 9 bases. Germline V CDR1 and CDR2: SGHDN, FVKESK. J lost 2 bases, V lost 6 bases, and 8 bases had no gene match. There are 15 residues in the CDR3. Written as DNA, the CDR3 is TGTGCCAGCAGACTTAGACAGGGGGACGCCTACGAGCAGTACTTC. This sequence encodes CASRLRQGDAYEQYF.

The chain links TRBV10-3 to TRBJ1-1; D may be TRBD1 (6 bases). Germline V lookup: CDR1 ENHRY, CDR2 SYGVKD. V lost 1 base and J 1 base, leaving 10 bases between the germline ends. This CDR3 contains 15 residues. CDR3 protein: CAISEWDTWNTEAFF. The CDR3 DNA sequence: TGTGCCATCAGTGAGTGGGACACCTGGAACACTGAAGCTTTCTTT.

The chain combines TRBV18 with TRBJ2-5; perhaps TRBD2 as D (5 bases). Germline-derived CDR1 and CDR2 are KGHSH and LQKENI. V dropped 0 bases and J dropped 7 bases, with 6 bases sitting between them. The CDR3 is made up of 12 amino acids. The CDR3 here is CASSPPGRTQYF. CDR3 in DNA: TGTGCCAGCTCACCACCAGGGAGGACCCAGTACTTC.

The chain combines TRBV7-2 with TRBJ2-7; TRBD2 agrees at 8 bases. V lost 4 bases to trimming and J lost 3 bases; unmatched junction nucleotides: 11. CDR1 and CDR2 from the germline V gene are SGHTA and FQGNSA. There are 16 residues in the CDR3. CDR3 coding DNA: TGTGCCAGCAGCTCCTTCACTAGCGGACCCCGCTACGAGCAGTACTTC. Its protein is CASSSFTSGPRYEQYF.

Many counts were recorded for this clonotype. The chain joins TRBV7-2 to TRBJ2-4; 7 positions match TRBD1. Per germline, CDR1 SGHTA and CDR2 FQGNSA. The CDR3 length is 14 residues. J lost 15 bases, V lost 5 bases, and 16 bases had no gene match. The CDR3 sequence is CASSLLGDRAERYF. The CDR3 DNA reads as TGTGCCAGCAGCCTCCTCGGCGACAGGGCCGAGAGGTACTTC.

This clonotype was found many times. The chain employs TRBV2 and TRBJ1-1; D is ambiguous. In germline, CDR1 is SNHLY, CDR2 FYNNEI. V lost 9 bases and J lost 1, with 12 bases in between. CDR3 size: 13 residues. The CDR3 DNA follows: TGTGCCAGTCGGAGAAGGGAGAACACTGAAGCTTTCTTT. Protein: CASRRRENTEAFF.

This clonotype was detected ten times or more. The V call is TRBV10-3, the J call TRBJ1-4; D remains unclear. This CDR3 is built from 14 residues. V was clipped by 0 bases and J by 6 bases, with 8 bases between them. Germline CDR1 and CDR2: ENHRY and SYGVKD. The CDR3 bases are TGTGCCATCAGTGAGTCAATGGGTGATGAAAAACTGTTTTTT. This sequence encodes CAISESMGDEKLFF.

This clonotype was counted ten times or more. The chain employs TRBV6-1 and TRBJ2-7; 12 positions agree with TRBD1. There are 13 residues in the CDR3. Per the germline V gene, CDR1 is MNHNS and CDR2 is SASEGT. With V trimmed by 6 bases and J by 7 bases, 4 bases remained unmatched. As DNA, the CDR3 is TGTGCCAGCAGGGGGACAGGGGGCAAAGAGCAGTACTTC. Encoded protein: CASRGTGGKEQYF.

In this sample, this clonotype turned up many times. DNA for the CDR3: TGTGCCAGCAGCTTAGGTAGAGACGAGCAGTACTTC. As protein: CASSLGRDEQYF. The chain has TRBV7-2 and TRBJ2-7; D is unclear. CDR1 SGHTA and CDR2 FQGNSA come from the germline V gene. The CDR3 contains 12 residues. With 1 base removed from V and 5 bases from J, the gap between germline ends came to 6 bases.

The V and J genes are TRBV5-4 and TRBJ2-7; 9 positions agree with TRBD1. The CDR3 spans 15 residues. The V gene's germline CDR1 is SGHNT and CDR2 YYREEE (reference sequence). With 0 bases clipped from V and 8 bases from J, the junction kept 9 bases outside the gene matches. In DNA form, the CDR3 reads TGTGCCAGCAGCTTGGGGCGGGACAGGGTCGACAAGCAGTACTTC. Protein sequence: CASSLGRDRVDKQYF. Full variable domain (outside the CDR3, taken from reference TRBV5-4 and TRBJ2-7): ETGVTQSPTHLIKTRGQQVTLRCSSQSGHNTVSWYQQALGQGPQFIFQYYREEENGRGNFPPRFSGLQFPNYSSELNVNALELDDSALYLCASSLGRDRVDKQYFGPGTRLTVT.

A word on this clonotype: A clone one base away is much larger, so this may be a read error. CDR3 sequence reads: CAWSEGIQETQYF. The CDR3 DNA sequence: TGTGCCTGGAGCGAGGGAATCCAAGAGACCCAGTACTTC. J is TRBJ2-5 and V is TRBV30, with D possibly being TRBD2 (5 bases). V lost 3 bases, J lost 1 base, and 9 bases lay in between. Germline V gene lookup returns CDR1 GTSNPN and CDR2 SVGIG (reference sequence). This CDR3 region has 13 residues. Based on the CDR3 plus reference TRBV30 and TRBJ2-5, the full variable domain is SQTIHQWPATLVQPVGSPLSLECTVEGTSNPNLYWYRQAAGRGLQLLFYSVGIGQISSEVPQNLSASRPQDRQFILSSKKLLLSDSGFYLCAWSEGIQETQYFGPGTRLLVL.

This clonotype was counted many times. V and J are TRBV27 and TRBJ1-2; D not certain. The CDR3 has 15 residues. Trimming removed 3 bases from V and 0 bases from J, with 11 bases in between. Germline assignment: CDR1 MNHEY and CDR2 SMNVEV (reference sequence). The CDR3 loop reads CASSFPGLPNYGYTF. CDR3 bases: TGTGCCAGCAGTTTTCCGGGCCTCCCTAACTATGGCTACACCTTC.

The table lists this clonotype with many counts. The chain is built from TRBV6-5 and TRBJ2-7; D uncertain. The CDR3 length is 17 residues. V lost 3 bases and J lost 3, with 21 bases in between. Germline lookup yields CDR1 MNHEY and CDR2 SVGAGI. The CDR3 sequence: CASSYSRPPRKGYEQYF. The CDR3 bases are TGTGCCAGCAGTTATTCCCGACCTCCCAGGAAAGGCTACGAGCAGTACTTC.

This clonotype has at least ten counts. The chain links TRBV5-5 to TRBJ2-7, with 8 bases lining up with TRBD1. The germline V gene has CDR1 SGHKS and CDR2 YYEKEE (reference sequence). V was clipped by 3 bases and J by 5 bases; unmatched bases: 4. CDR3 length equals 13 residues. The CDR3 loop is CASSYPGGDEQYF. In DNA form, the CDR3 reads TGTGCCAGCAGCTATCCAGGGGGCGACGAGCAGTACTTC.

Many counts were recorded for this clonotype. The V gene is TRBV3-1, the J gene TRBJ2-5, with TRBD2 matching over 9 bases. CDR1 and CDR2 from the germline V gene are LGHDT and YNNKEL (reference sequence). CDR3 length equals 15 residues. V dropped 2 bases and J dropped 1; count of bases not matched to a gene: 2. The CDR3 DNA reads TGTGCCAGCAGCCAAACTAGCGGGTTCCAAGAGACCCAGTACTTC. Translated, it gives CASSQTSGFQETQYF.

This clonotype was observed at least ten times. The chain carries TRBV5-6 and TRBJ2-5, with D possibly being TRBD1 (5 bases). Germline V gene sequence: CDR1 SGHDT, CDR2 YYEEEE. V was clipped by 3 bases and J by 1 base, with 13 bases between them. The CDR3 consists of 15 residues. The CDR3 coding sequence is TGTGCCAGCAGCTCGCAGACAGCTAGCCAAGAGACCCAGTACTTC. This gives the protein CASSSQTASQETQYF.

The chain carries TRBV30 and TRBJ1-4, with 8 bases matching TRBD1. V was clipped by 1 base and J by 7 bases; unmatched bases: 8. CDR1 and CDR2 (germline): GTSNPN, SVGIG (reference sequence). The length of the CDR3 is 15 residues. For the CDR3, the DNA is TGTGCCTGGAGTGGGACAGGGAGGTTAGGTGAAAAACTGTTTTTT. Translating it yields CAWSGTGRLGEKLFF.

The genes are TRBV20-1 and TRBJ2-7; D is unresolved. V was clipped by 0 bases and J by 4 bases, with 16 bases between them. CDR3 size: 15 residues. Per germline, CDR1 DFQATT and CDR2 SNEGSKA (reference sequence). The CDR3 is CSARDEFETPYEQYF. The CDR3 DNA sequence: TGCAGTGCTAGAGACGAGTTTGAGACGCCTTACGAGCAGTACTTC.

The chain is built from TRBV7-2 and TRBJ1-5, with D maybe TRBD1 (6 bases). The V gene lost 4 bases and the J gene lost 1 base, with 11 bases spanning the gap. Germline CDR1 and CDR2: SGHTA and FQGNSA. CDR3 length: 15 residues. As DNA, the CDR3 is TGTGCCAGCAGCTCCCGTCAGGGGAGCAATCAGCCCCAGCATTTT. This codes for CASSSRQGSNQPQHF. The entire variable domain, with the rest obtained from reference TRBV7-2 and TRBJ1-5, is as follows: GAGVSQSPSNKVTEKGKDVELRCDPISGHTALYWYRQSLGQGLEFLIYFQGNSAPDKSGLPSDRFSAERTGGSVSTLTIQRTQQEDSAVYLCASSSRQGSNQPQHFGDGTRLSIL.

In its sample, this clonotype was seen many times. This chain joins TRBV27 and TRBJ1-5; 8 bases are shared with TRBD1. The CDR3 extends over 14 amino acids. Germline-derived CDR1 and CDR2 are MNHEY and SMNVEV (reference sequence). V was pared by 5 bases and J by 5 bases, with 5 bases of the junction left unmatched. This chain's CDR3 is CASSRTGKDQPQHF. In DNA form, the CDR3 reads TGTGCCAGCAGTCGGACAGGGAAAGATCAGCCCCAGCATTTT.